These 23 T cell receptor beta chains came from one sample sequenced in a study of T cells after yellow fever vaccination. TCRdb used MiXCR to reprocess the 5' RACE reads, holding one entry per CDR3 protein. Here the sample spans some 350,000 distinct CDR3 sequences, 8.7% being singletons. Sample: PBMCs, taken on the day of the first yellow fever vaccination. All receptors derive from a young man who received the YFV17D yellow fever vaccine.

This clonotype was seen repeatedly, ten times or more. The J gene is TRBJ2-7, the V gene TRBV29-1; a weak D match, TRBD1 (5 bases). The ends were cut back, 2 bases at V and 6 bases at J, with 8 bases in the middle. This CDR3 spans 11 amino acids. Germline CDR1 and CDR2: SQVTM and ANQGSEA. CDR3 residues: CSVEQGGEQYV. CDR3 nucleotide sequence: TGCAGCGTTGAACAGGGTGGCGAGCAGTACGTC.

CDR3 sequence reads: CSSTDARSSYEQYF. CDR3 sequence (DNA): TGCAGTTCCACGGACGCGAGGAGCTCCTACGAGCAGTACTTC. This sequence joins TRBV20-1 and TRBJ2-7; D is uncertain. The germline V gene encodes CDR1 DFQATT and CDR2 SNEGSKA (reference sequence). CDR3 length: 14 amino acids. V shed 8 bases and J shed 0 bases, with 17 bases lying between them.

The rearrangement links TRBV6-1 to TRBJ1-2; 7 positions agree with TRBD1. Trimming took 4 bases from V and 2 from J; bases not matched to a gene: 7. Germline V gene lookup returns CDR1 MNHNS and CDR2 SASEGT. CDR3 length: 15 amino acids. CDR3 region: CASSATTGLNYGYTF. CDR3 DNA sequence: TGTGCCAGCAGTGCCACGACAGGGCTCAACTATGGCTACACCTTC.

In this sample, this clonotype turned up many times. An end of the junction does not agree with germline; a read error may underlie this. The chain carries TRBV4-3 and TRBJ2-7; 9 positions match TRBD1. Germline V gene sequence: CDR1 LGHNA, CDR2 YSLEER. The CDR3 extends over 13 amino acids. The CDR3 DNA sequence: TGTGCCAGCAGTAGGGACAGGGACTACGAGCAGTACTTC. The encoded protein is CASSRDRDYEQYF.

On this clonotype itself: A read error may explain this, as a much larger clone is one base away. In this CDR3 the conserved last residue, phenylalanine or tryptophan, is missing, so a read error is likely. V usage is TRBV29-1 and J usage is TRBJ2-2; the D gene is possibly TRBD2 (6 bases). The CDR3 has 15 amino acids. Trimming removed 3 bases at V and 6 bases at J, with 17 bases between. Germline assignment: CDR1 SQVTM and CDR2 ANQGSEA. CDR3 bases: TGCAGCGTTGAGCGGGAACAAAATGGGGCCGGGGAGCTGTTTTCT. Its protein product is CSVEREQNGAGELFS.

This rearrangement joins TRBV5-1 to TRBJ2-1; the D call may be TRBD1 or TRBD2 (5 bases each). Between the trimmed V and J ends, which lost 0 bases and 8 bases, there was a span of 12 bases. Germline-derived CDR1 and CDR2 are SGHRS and YFSETQ. The CDR3 totals 14 residues. The CDR3 DNA is TGCGCCAGCAGCTTGGGGCCGGGGCTCGATGAGCAGTTCTTC. Translation gives CASSLGPGLDEQFF.

This clonotype was recorded at least ten times. This chain links TRBV5-8 with TRBJ1-2, with D perhaps TRBD1 (5 bases). This CDR3 spans 12 amino acids. Trimming cost V 2 bases and J 4 bases, with 6 bases left between them. CDR1 and CDR2 from the germline V gene are SGHTS and YDEGEE. CDR3: CASSFDSYGYTF. Here the CDR3 DNA reads TGTGCCAGCAGCTTTGACAGCTATGGCTACACCTTC.

This chain connects TRBV12-3 or TRBV12-4 to TRBJ2-3; the D call may be TRBD1 or TRBD2 (5 bases each). The CDR3 contains 17 residues. Trimming cost V 6 bases and J 4 bases, with 23 bases left between them. As DNA, the CDR3 is TGTGCCAGCAGCACCCGGTCGGGGACGGACTCCCCAGATACGCAGTATTTT. Protein: CASSTRSGTDSPDTQYF.

Comments on this clonotype: An end of the junction differs from the germline gene, which may be a read error. The chain employs TRBV7-2 and TRBJ2-1; TRBD1 matches at 7 bases. This CDR3 is 14 amino acids long. CDR1 is SGHTA and CDR2 is FQGNSA in the germline V gene. The CDR3 is CASNLPDRTGEQFF. The CDR3 region has the DNA TGTGCCAGCAACTTACCCGACCGGACAGGCGAGCAGTTCTTC.

This clonotype was counted between two and nine times. The chain recombines TRBV5-4 with TRBJ1-6, with no clear D. The V and J ends lost 7 bases and 9 bases respectively, with 11 bases between them. CDR3 length: 12 residues. CDR1 is SGHNT, CDR2 YYREEE, per germline (reference sequence). CDR3 loop: CASFRAGSPLHF. The CDR3 region has the DNA TGTGCCAGCTTTAGGGCTGGTTCACCCCTCCACTTT.

The chain joins TRBV25-1 to TRBJ2-6; D is ambiguous. Germline lookup yields CDR1 MGHDK and CDR2 SYGVNS. The CDR3 totals 15 residues. V lost 8 bases, J lost 4 bases, and 15 bases lay in between. The CDR3 is CASGAPSSGANVLTF. The CDR3 region has the DNA TGTGCCAGCGGAGCCCCCTCGTCCGGGGCCAACGTCCTGACTTTC.

This clonotype occurred a few times. This chain joins TRBV10-3 and TRBJ2-2; a weak D match, TRBD2 (6 bases). There are 15 residues in the CDR3. V was clipped by 4 bases and J by 5 bases, with 14 bases between them. Germline assignment: CDR1 ENHRY and CDR2 SYGVKD. CDR3 in amino acids: CAISGPAGGTGELFF. CDR3 DNA: TGTGCCATCAGTGGCCCAGCGGGCGGGACCGGGGAGCTGTTTTTT.

This chain's CDR3 is CASSSTSGPSYEQYF. Here the CDR3 DNA reads TGTGCCAGCAGTTCGACTAGCGGGCCGTCCTACGAGCAGTACTTC. The V and J genes are TRBV6-5 and TRBJ2-7; TRBD2 matches at 10 bases. V lost 4 bases, J lost 1 base, and 4 bases stayed unmatched. This CDR3 has 15 residues. Per the germline V gene, CDR1 is MNHEY and CDR2 is SVGAGI.

This clonotype was seen a few times. The gene calls are TRBV20-1 and TRBJ2-7; D is unclear. The CDR3 spans 13 residues. Trimming stripped 2 bases from V and 3 bases from J, with 11 bases between. Germline V lookup: CDR1 DFQATT, CDR2 SNEGSKA (reference sequence). DNA for the CDR3: TGCAGTGCTAGATCCCACGAGATCTACGAGCAGTACGTC. This sequence encodes CSARSHEIYEQYV.

The V gene is TRBV10-3, the J gene TRBJ1-1; possibly TRBD1 for D (6 bases). Between the trimmed V and J ends, which lost 7 bases and 3 bases, there was a span of 15 bases. CDR3 length: 14 residues. Germline lookup yields CDR1 ENHRY and CDR2 SYGVKD. CDR3 DNA: TGTGCCATCAAGGGGGGGCAGGGCTACACTGAAGCTTTCTTT. Residues: CAIKGGQGYTEAFF.

This clonotype was recorded at least ten times. For the CDR3, the DNA is TGTGCCAGCAGCTCCCTCCGAACGACGGGTAATGAAAAACTGTTTTTT. Its translation is CASSSLRTTGNEKLFF. The V and J genes are TRBV7-9 and TRBJ1-4; D not resolved. The CDR3 totals 16 residues. Germline lookup yields CDR1 SEHNR and CDR2 FQNEAQ (reference sequence). The V end was cut by 4 bases, the J end by 4 bases, with 16 bases between.

This clonotype was found many times. The chain uses TRBV12-3 or TRBV12-4 and TRBJ2-3; 10 bases are a match to TRBD2. This CDR3 has 16 amino acids. J lost 2 bases, V lost 2 bases, and 4 bases had no gene match. CDR3 bases: TGTGCCAGCAGTTTAAGGCTAGCGGGGGTCACAGATACGCAGTATTTT. Amino acid sequence: CASSLRLAGVTDTQYF.

The gene calls are TRBV5-1 and TRBJ2-3; a weak D match, TRBD1 (5 bases). The CDR3 runs to 17 residues. CDR1 and CDR2 from the germline V gene are SGHRS and YFSETQ. V lost 0 bases, J lost 0 bases, and 14 bases lay in between. CDR3 region: CASSLAPGRVSTDTQYF. The CDR3 bases are TGCGCCAGCAGCTTGGCTCCAGGCAGGGTTAGCACAGATACGCAGTATTTT.

There are a few counts of this clonotype. This rearrangement joins TRBV30 to TRBJ2-7; the D is unclear. Germline CDR1 reads GTSNPN; CDR2 reads SVGIG (reference sequence). This CDR3 region has 12 residues. The V and J ends lost 4 bases and 0 bases respectively, with 7 bases between them. CDR3 in DNA: TGTGCCTGGACGGAAAGCTCCTACGAGCAGTACTTC. Translated, it gives CAWTESSYEQYF.

The rearrangement joins TRBV20-1 to TRBJ1-1; 7 bases are a match to TRBD1. The V gene's germline CDR1 is DFQATT and CDR2 SNEGSKA (reference sequence). The CDR3 spans 14 residues. Germline trimming cut 6 bases from V and 5 bases from J; bases unmatched to any gene: 12. CDR3 residues: CSAERYRGGTEAFF. In nucleotides, the CDR3 is TGCAGTGCCGAGAGATACAGGGGTGGTACTGAAGCTTTCTTT.

At least ten counts were recorded for this clonotype. The genes are TRBV10-3 and TRBJ1-1, with a possible D match to TRBD1 (6 bases). The CDR3 is 13 residues long. Trimming pared 9 bases from V and 1 base from J, leaving 12 bases between. The germline V gene has CDR1 ENHRY and CDR2 SYGVKD. The CDR3 coding sequence is TGTGCCATTCGCGGGACACCGAACACTGAAGCTTTCTTT. This codes for CAIRGTPNTEAFF.

This clonotype was observed many times. This sequence joins TRBV6-1 and TRBJ2-5, with 7 bases that match TRBD1. CDR1 is MNHNS, CDR2 SASEGT, per germline. This CDR3 has 14 residues. J lost 5 bases, V lost 6 bases, and 9 bases had no gene match. The CDR3 nucleotides are TGTGCCAGCAGGCCGACAGGGACCTATGAGACCCAGTACTTC. Amino acid sequence: CASRPTGTYETQYF.

The V gene is TRBV2, the J gene TRBJ2-7, with 7 bases fitting TRBD2. Germline CDR1 is SNHLY and CDR2 is FYNNEI. After removal of 3 bases from V and 4 bases from J, the junction contained 15 bases not matched to a gene. This CDR3 has 17 amino acids. The CDR3: CASSEGRIGLVPYEQYV. The CDR3 DNA is TGTGCCAGCAGTGAGGGTCGAATAGGACTAGTACCGTACGAGCAGTACGTC.